The 15 T cell receptor beta chains listed next were all sequenced from one sample in a study of T cell responses to AZD1222 COVID-19 vaccine. Some clones are missing from TCRdb's copy, which holds only in-frame ones; the method was immunoSEQ multiplex PCR. The sample holds roughly 200,000 clones, just over 90% seen once. This material consisted of peripheral blood, taken 28 days after the second AZD1222 dose. The receptors stem from an adult who received the AZD1222 COVID-19 vaccine.

The chain couples TRBV7-3 to TRBJ2-1; no clear D. The CDR3 covers 13 residues. Looked up from germline, CDR1 is SGHTA and CDR2 is FQGTGA. Between the trimmed V and J ends, which lost 3 bases and 7 bases, there was a span of 10 bases. The CDR3 DNA reads TGTGCCAGCAGCTTCACTCCTGGGAATGAGCAGTTCTTC. This translates into CASSFTPGNEQFF.

This clone was recorded only once. The rearrangement uses TRBV15 and TRBJ1-5; D is perhaps TRBD1 (6 bases). This CDR3 has 16 amino acids. V shed 1 base and J shed 0 bases, with 10 bases lying between them. CDR1 and CDR2 (germline): LNHNV, YYDKDF (reference sequence). The CDR3 region has the DNA TGTGCCACCAGCAGAGGGACAGACATTAGCAATCAGCCCCAGCATTTT. Translation gives CATSRGTDISNQPQHF.

V gene TRBV30 combines with J gene TRBJ1-1; a weak D match, TRBD1 (6 bases). The germline V gene has CDR1 GTSNPN and CDR2 SVGIG (reference sequence). CDR3 length equals 12 residues. The CDR3 spells CAQGKAVSEAFF. The CDR3 DNA is TGTGCGCAGGGGAAAGCCGTTTCTGAAGCTTTCTTT.

The CDR3 nucleotides are TGTGCCAGCAGCTCCGGGACGGTGCGCAATCAGCCCCAGCATTTT. Its translation is CASSSGTVRNQPQHF. This chain links TRBV6-2 or TRBV6-3 with TRBJ1-5; D might be TRBD1 (5 bases). V gave up 6 bases and J gave up 2 bases, with 14 bases separating them. Per the germline V gene, CDR1 is MNHEY and CDR2 is SVGEGT. The CDR3 length is 15 residues.

The chain recombines TRBV27 with TRBJ1-1, with no clear D. Looked up from germline, CDR1 is MNHEY and CDR2 is SMNVEV (reference sequence). V gave up 5 bases and J gave up 8 bases, with 18 bases separating them. CDR3 size: 14 residues. This chain's CDR3 is CASSPIISPGEAFF. The CDR3 DNA reads as TGTGCCAGCAGTCCCATCATCAGTCCTGGCGAAGCTTTCTTT.

The chain uses TRBV30 and TRBJ2-1, with 10 nucleotides matching TRBD2. Per the germline V gene, CDR1 is GTSNPN and CDR2 is SVGIG (reference sequence). V shed 5 bases and J 5 bases; nucleotides not matched to a gene: 12. This CDR3 comprises 16 residues. The DNA for the CDR3 is TGTGCCTGGTTCCCCCCGGGGCTAGCGGGAGACAATGAGCAGTTCTTC. Its protein product is CAWFPPGLAGDNEQFF. Drawing the rest from reference TRBV30 and TRBJ2-1, the complete variable domain is SQTIHQWPATLVQPVGSPLSLECTVEGTSNPNLYWYRQAAGRGLQLLFYSVGIGQISSEVPQNLSASRPQDRQFILSSKKLLLSDSGFYLCAWFPPGLAGDNEQFFGPGTRLTVL.

CDR3 bases: TGTGCCAGCAGTCCCCGGACGGGAGGGAATTCACCCCTCCACTTT. Its translation: CASSPRTGGNSPLHF. The chain uses TRBV27 and TRBJ1-6; D call uncertain. Germline lookup yields CDR1 MNHEY and CDR2 SMNVEV (reference sequence). The CDR3 is 15 amino acids. V gave up 5 bases and J gave up 7 bases, with 15 bases separating them.

This sequence joins TRBV18 and TRBJ1-1; possibly TRBD1 for D (6 bases). The CDR3 is 15 amino acids. From germline, CDR1 is KGHSH and CDR2 LQKENI. V lost 6 bases to trimming and J lost 5 bases, with 19 bases between them. The CDR3 protein is CASSPKQGPRTEAFF. CDR3 in DNA: TGTGCCAGCTCGCCAAAACAGGGACCGAGGACTGAAGCTTTCTTT. The whole variable domain, filled in from reference TRBV18 and TRBJ1-1, reads NAGVMQNPRHLVRRRGQEARLRCSPMKGHSHVYWYRQLPEEGLKFMVYLQKENIIDESGMPKERFSAEFPKEGPSILRIQQVVRGDSAAYFCASSPKQGPRTEAFFGQGTRLTVV.

This clone turned up a few times. The chain recombines TRBV19 with TRBJ1-5; D uncertain. This CDR3 has 16 amino acids. CDR1 and CDR2 from the germline V gene are LNHDA and SQIVND (reference sequence). Trimming left V 3 bases short and J 2 bases short, with 14 bases between. The CDR3: CASSISTLAGNQPQHF. As DNA, the CDR3 is TGTGCCAGTAGTATTTCCACACTGGCGGGCAATCAGCCCCAGCATTTT.

The chain is built from TRBV19 and TRBJ1-5; possible D gene TRBD1, 6 bases. This CDR3 region has 14 residues. CDR1 LNHDA and CDR2 SQIVND come from the germline V gene (reference sequence). V lost 5 bases, J lost 6 bases, and 14 bases lay in between. This chain's CDR3 is CASSRGGRGQPQHF. CDR3 DNA sequence: TGTGCCAGTAGTCGGGGGGGCCGGGGTCAGCCCCAGCATTTT.

The gene calls are TRBV6-5 and TRBJ1-1; D possibly corresponds to TRBD1 (6 bases). The germline V gene encodes CDR1 MNHEY and CDR2 SVGAGI. Deletions cut 0 bases from V and 2 bases from J, with 13 bases between. The CDR3 sequence is 16 residues long. CDR3 residues: CASSYSTRGGNTEAFF. In DNA form, the CDR3 reads TGTGCCAGCAGTTACTCAACCAGGGGTGGTAACACTGAAGCTTTCTTT.

The gene calls are TRBV6-1 and TRBJ1-2; TRBD1 might be the D (6 bases). Germline V gene lookup returns CDR1 MNHNS and CDR2 SASEGT. The CDR3 has 15 amino acids. Deletions cut 0 bases from V and 5 bases from J, with 13 bases between. The CDR3 DNA reads as TGTGCCAGCAGTGAAGCAGGCAGGGGTGGTTATGGCTACACCTTC. This sequence encodes CASSEAGRGGYGYTF.

The CDR3 nucleotides are TGTGCCAGCAGCCAAGATATGACCCCGGGGAATGGCTACACCTTC. Its protein is CASSQDMTPGNGYTF. J is TRBJ1-2 and V is TRBV3-1 (or the pseudogene TRBV3-2); D is unresolved. The CDR3 totals 15 residues. Trimming removed 0 bases at V and 6 bases at J, with 14 bases between. Germline V gene data show CDR1 as LGHDT and CDR2 as YNNKEL (reference sequence).

This clone was recorded a few times. The gene calls are TRBV27 and TRBJ2-7, with D possibly TRBD2 on 6 matching bases. V was trimmed by 4 bases and J by 0 bases, leaving 16 bases between them. The germline V gene encodes CDR1 MNHEY and CDR2 SMNVEV (reference sequence). The CDR3 has 16 residues. The CDR3 region is CASSSARDSFSYEQYF. The CDR3 DNA reads TGTGCCAGCAGTTCGGCCCGGGACTCCTTCTCCTACGAGCAGTACTTC.

V is TRBV12-3 or TRBV12-4 and J is TRBJ1-2; possibly TRBD1 for D (6 bases). This CDR3 region has 13 residues. Trimming shortened V by 5 bases and J by 4 bases, and 11 bases separated the two germline ends. The CDR3: CASSGQLTYGYTF. The DNA for the CDR3 is TGTGCCAGCAGTGGACAGCTAACCTATGGCTACACCTTC.